The T cell receptor (beta chain) under discussion was sequenced for a study of T cell responses to AZD1222 COVID-19 vaccine. Overall study results and limits: White British ancestry dominated among donors, who included more females, and clonal diversity was possibly underestimated. Breadth and depth of Spike-specific TCRs rose after two AZD1222 doses. Repertoire samples came only from after the peak T cell response.

Profiled with immunoSEQ multiplex PCR; TCRdb holds only in-frame clones, not every one. The table has 110,000 or so clones, around 89% seen once. As regards this clone: Its antigen is not known.

This CDR3 has 12 residues. CDR1 is MDHEN, CDR2 SYDVKM, per germline. V shed 6 bases and J shed 7 bases, with 13 bases lying between them. Sequencing used peripheral blood, obtained 28 days after the second AZD1222 dose. The TCR comes from an adult who received the AZD1222 COVID-19 vaccine. The chain employs TRBV28 and TRBJ2-7; D is unresolved. The CDR3 region is CASRVIGREQYF. The DNA of the CDR3 is TGTGCCAGCAGGGTAATTGGTCGGGAGCAGTACTTC.